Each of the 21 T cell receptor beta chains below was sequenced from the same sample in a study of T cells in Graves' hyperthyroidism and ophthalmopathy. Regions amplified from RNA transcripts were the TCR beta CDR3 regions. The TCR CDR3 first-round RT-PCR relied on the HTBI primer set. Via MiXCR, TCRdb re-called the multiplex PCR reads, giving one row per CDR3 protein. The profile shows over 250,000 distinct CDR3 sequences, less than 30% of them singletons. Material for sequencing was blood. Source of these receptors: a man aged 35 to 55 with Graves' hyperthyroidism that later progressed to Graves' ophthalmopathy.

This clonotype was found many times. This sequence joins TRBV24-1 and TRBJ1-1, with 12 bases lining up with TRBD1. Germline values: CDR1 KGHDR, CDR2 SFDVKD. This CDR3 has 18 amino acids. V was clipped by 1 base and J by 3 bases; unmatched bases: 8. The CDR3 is CATSDLGTGGKWDTEAFF. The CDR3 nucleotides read TGTGCCACCAGTGATTTAGGGACAGGGGGCAAGTGGGACACTGAAGCTTTCTTT.

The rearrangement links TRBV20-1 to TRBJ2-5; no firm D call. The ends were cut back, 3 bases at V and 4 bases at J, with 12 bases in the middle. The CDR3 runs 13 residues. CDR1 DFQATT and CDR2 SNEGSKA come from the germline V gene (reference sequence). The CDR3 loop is CSASGPGGETQYF. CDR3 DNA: TGCAGTGCTAGTGGACCGGGTGGAGAGACCCAGTACTTC.

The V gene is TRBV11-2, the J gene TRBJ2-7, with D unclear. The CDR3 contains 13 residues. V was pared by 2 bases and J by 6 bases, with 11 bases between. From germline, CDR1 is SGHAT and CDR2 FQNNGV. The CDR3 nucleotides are TGTGCCAGCAGCTTATCCCCGGGTGGCGAGCAGTACTTC. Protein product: CASSLSPGGEQYF. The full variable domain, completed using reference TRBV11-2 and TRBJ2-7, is EAGVAQSPRYKIIEKRQSVAFWCNPISGHATLYWYQQILGQGPKLLIQFQNNGVVDDSQLPKDRFSAERLKGVDSTLKIQPAKLEDSAVYLCASSLSPGGEQYFGPGTRLTVT.

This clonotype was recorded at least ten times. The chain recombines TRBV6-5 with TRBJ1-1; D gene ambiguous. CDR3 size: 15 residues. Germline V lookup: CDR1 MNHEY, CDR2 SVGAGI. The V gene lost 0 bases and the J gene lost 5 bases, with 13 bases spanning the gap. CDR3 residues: CASSYSSLIGTEAFF. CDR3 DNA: TGTGCCAGCAGTTACTCTTCTTTGATAGGAACTGAAGCTTTCTTT.

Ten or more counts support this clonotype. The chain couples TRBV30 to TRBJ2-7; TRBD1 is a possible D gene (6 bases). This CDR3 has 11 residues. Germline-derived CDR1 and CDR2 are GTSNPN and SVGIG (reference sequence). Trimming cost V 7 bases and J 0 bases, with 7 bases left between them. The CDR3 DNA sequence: TGTGCCTTGGACAGCTCCTACGAGCAGTACTTC. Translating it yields CALDSSYEQYF.

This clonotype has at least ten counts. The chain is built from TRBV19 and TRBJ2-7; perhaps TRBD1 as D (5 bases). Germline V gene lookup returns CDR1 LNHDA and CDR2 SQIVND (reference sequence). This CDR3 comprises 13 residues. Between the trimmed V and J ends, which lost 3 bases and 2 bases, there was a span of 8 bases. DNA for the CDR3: TGTGCCAGTAGTATGACAGTCACCTACGAGCAGTACTTC. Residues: CASSMTVTYEQYF.

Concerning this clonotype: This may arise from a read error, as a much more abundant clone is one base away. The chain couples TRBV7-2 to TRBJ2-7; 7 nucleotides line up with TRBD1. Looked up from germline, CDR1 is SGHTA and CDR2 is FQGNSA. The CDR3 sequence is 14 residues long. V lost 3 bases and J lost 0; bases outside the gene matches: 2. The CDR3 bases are TGTGCCAGCAGCTTCGGGACAGACTCCTACGAGCAGTACTTC. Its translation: CASSFGTDSYEQYF.

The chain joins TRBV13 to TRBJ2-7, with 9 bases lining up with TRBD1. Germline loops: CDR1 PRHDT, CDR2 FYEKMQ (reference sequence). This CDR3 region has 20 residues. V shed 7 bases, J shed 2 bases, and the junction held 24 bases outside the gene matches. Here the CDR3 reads CASTYPGQGSFGEDPYEQYF. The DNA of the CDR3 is TGTGCCAGCACCTACCCGGGACAGGGTAGTTTTGGTGAAGATCCCTACGAGCAGTACTTC. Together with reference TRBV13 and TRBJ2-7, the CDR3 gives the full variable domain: AAGVIQSPRHLIKEKRETATLKCYPIPRHDTVYWYQQGPGQDPQFLISFYEKMQSDKGSIPDRFSAQQFSDYHSELNMSSLELGDSALYFCASTYPGQGSFGEDPYEQYFGPGTRLTVT.

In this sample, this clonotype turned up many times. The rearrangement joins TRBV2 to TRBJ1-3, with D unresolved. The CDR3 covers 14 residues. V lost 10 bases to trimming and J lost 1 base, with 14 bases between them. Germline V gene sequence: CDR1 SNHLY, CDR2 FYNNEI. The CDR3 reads CANRNMASGNTIYF. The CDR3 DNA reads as TGTGCCAACAGAAATATGGCTTCTGGAAACACCATATATTTT.

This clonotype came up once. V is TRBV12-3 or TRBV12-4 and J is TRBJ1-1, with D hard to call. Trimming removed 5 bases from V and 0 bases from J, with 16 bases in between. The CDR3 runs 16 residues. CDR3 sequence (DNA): TGTGCCAGCAGTCACCTTGACTTTTCGCTGAACACTGAAGCTTTCTTT. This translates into CASSHLDFSLNTEAFF.

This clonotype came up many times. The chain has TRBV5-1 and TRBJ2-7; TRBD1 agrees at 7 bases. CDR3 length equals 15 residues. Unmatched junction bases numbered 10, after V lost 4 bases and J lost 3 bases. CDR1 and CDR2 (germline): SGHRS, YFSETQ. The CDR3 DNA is TGCGCCAGCAGCCCCACACAGGGGAACCACTACGAGCAGTACTTC. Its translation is CASSPTQGNHYEQYF.

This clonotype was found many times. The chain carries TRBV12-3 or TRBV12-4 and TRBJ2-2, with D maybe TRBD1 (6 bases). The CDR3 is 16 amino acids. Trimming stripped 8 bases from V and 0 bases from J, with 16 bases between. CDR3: CASCSFGGSNTGELFF. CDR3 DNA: TGTGCCAGCTGCTCGTTTGGGGGCTCGAACACCGGGGAGCTGTTTTTT.

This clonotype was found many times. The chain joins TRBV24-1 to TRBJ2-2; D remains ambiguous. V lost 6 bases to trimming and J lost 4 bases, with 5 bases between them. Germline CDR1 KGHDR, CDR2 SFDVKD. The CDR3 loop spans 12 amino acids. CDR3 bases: TGTGCCACCAGTTCAGGCACCGGGGAGCTGTTTTTT. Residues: CATSSGTGELFF.

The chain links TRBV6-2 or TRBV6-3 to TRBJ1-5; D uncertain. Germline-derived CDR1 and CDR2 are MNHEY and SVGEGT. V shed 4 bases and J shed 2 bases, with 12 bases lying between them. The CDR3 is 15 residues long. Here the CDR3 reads CASSLSRQGNQPQHF. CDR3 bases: TGTGCCAGCAGTTTATCGAGGCAGGGCAATCAGCCCCAGCATTTT.

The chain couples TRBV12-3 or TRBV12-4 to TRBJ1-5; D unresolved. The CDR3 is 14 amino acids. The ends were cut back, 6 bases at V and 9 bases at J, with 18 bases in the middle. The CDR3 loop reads CASSSGEGIGPQHF. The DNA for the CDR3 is TGTGCCAGCAGCTCCGGGGAAGGGATCGGGCCCCAGCATTTT.

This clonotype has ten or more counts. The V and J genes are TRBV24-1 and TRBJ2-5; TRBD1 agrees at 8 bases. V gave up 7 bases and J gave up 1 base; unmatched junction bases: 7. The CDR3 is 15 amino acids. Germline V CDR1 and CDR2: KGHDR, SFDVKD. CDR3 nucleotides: TGTGCCACCAGCACTTCGACAGGGGCCCAAGAGACCCAGTACTTC. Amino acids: CATSTSTGAQETQYF.

CDR3 coding DNA: TGTGCCAGCAGAGATCCCGGCACCGGGGAGCTGTTTTTT. Protein: CASRDPGTGELFF. The genes are TRBV6-2 or TRBV6-3 and TRBJ2-2, with D uncertain. Germline CDR1 and CDR2: MNHEY and SVGEGT. This CDR3 is 13 amino acids long. The ends were cut back, 6 bases at V and 4 bases at J, with 9 bases in the middle.

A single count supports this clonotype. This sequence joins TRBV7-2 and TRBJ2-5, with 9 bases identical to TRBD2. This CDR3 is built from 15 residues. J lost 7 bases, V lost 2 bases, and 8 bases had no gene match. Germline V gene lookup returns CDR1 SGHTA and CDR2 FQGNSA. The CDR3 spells CASSLSSGGVRTQYF. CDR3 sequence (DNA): TGTGCCAGCAGCTTAAGTAGCGGGGGCGTGAGGACCCAGTACTTC.

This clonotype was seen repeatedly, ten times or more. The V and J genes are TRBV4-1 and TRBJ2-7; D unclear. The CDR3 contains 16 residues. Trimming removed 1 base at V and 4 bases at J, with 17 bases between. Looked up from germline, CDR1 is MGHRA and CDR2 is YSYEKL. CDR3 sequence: CASSQASGMKLYEQYF. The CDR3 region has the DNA TGCGCCAGCAGCCAAGCATCCGGTATGAAGCTGTACGAGCAGTACTTC.

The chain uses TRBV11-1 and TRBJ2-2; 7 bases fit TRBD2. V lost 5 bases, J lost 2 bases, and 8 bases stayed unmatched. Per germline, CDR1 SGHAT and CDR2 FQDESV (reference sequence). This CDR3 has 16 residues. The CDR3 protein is CASSQTGTTNTGELFF. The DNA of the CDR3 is TGTGCCAGCAGCCAAACCGGGACTACAAACACCGGGGAGCTGTTTTTT. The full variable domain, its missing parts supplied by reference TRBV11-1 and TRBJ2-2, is EAEVAQSPRYKITEKSQAVAFWCDPISGHATLYWYRQILGQGPELLVQFQDESVVDDSQLPKDRFSAERLKGVDSTLKIQPAELGDSAMYLCASSQTGTTNTGELFFGEGSRLTVL.

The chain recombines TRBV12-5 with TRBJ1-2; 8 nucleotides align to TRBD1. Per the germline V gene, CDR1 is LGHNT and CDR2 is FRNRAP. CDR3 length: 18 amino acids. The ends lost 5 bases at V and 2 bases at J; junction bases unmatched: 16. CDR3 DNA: TGTGCTAGTGGTATATGGCGCGGACAGGGTTTTGCCAACTATGGCTACACCTTC. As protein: CASGIWRGQGFANYGYTF. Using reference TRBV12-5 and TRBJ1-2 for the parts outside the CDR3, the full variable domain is DARVTQTPRHKVTEMGQEVTMRCQPILGHNTVFWYRQTMMQGLELLAYFRNRAPLDDSGMPKDRFSAEMPDATLATLKIQPSEPRDSAVYFCASGIWRGQGFANYGYTFGSGTRLTVV.